The rows below give T cell receptor beta chains drawn from one sample of a study of PD-L1 blockade in urothelial cancer. Sequenced by immunoSEQ multiplex PCR; TCRdb stores in-frame clones only, minus some. Found here are 53,000 or so clones, more than 75% of them singletons; the top ten hold 2% to 3%. The specimen comprised PBMCs, sampled around atezolizumab (anti-PD-L1) treatment. The source is a man aged 55-75 years with urothelial cancer. CDR3s leave out the opening cysteine and the closing phenylalanine or tryptophan. D genes are given only for firm matches.

V gene,D gene,CDR3 protein
TRBV6-4,TRBD1,ASSAETGLEESGANVLT
TRBV28,.,ASRTTRVEEQY
TRBV5-5,.,ASSLRGGEETQY
TRBV28,.,ASSESGGGNQPQH
TRBV7-9,TRBD1,ASSPTGAEAF
TRBV25-1,TRBD1,ASRGQGLAEQF
TRBV2,.,APWGRRSGELF
TRBV7-2,TRBD2,ASSSRTSEQINIQY
TRBV12-5,.,ASGLITGLTGYSNQPQH
TRBV18,TRBD1,ASSPIPLGGNIRGQPQH
TRBV2,TRBD1,ASRGTDSYEQY
TRBV11-2,.,ASSFSGDSGSSNQPQH
TRBV7-8,.,ASSLSGSTDTQY
TRBV19,TRBD2,ASSPGGATKNIQY
TRBV25-1,TRBD2,ASSDPPGLAETQY
TRBV4-3,TRBD1,ASSLYRGSSYNEQF
TRBV28,TRBD1,ASTDPGRDRVTGYT
TRBV19,.,ASSFQGGPGETQY
TRBV5-4,TRBD1,ASSRQGVSGNTIY
TRBV5-1,TRBD1,ASSSRQGANGGYT
TRBV9,.,ASSVMVGGDLSGANVLT
TRBV18,.,ASAWSQGNTEAF
TRBV4-3,TRBD1,ASSPPDRGRILPQH
TRBV7-9,TRBD1,ASSLPRQGVSDTQY
TRBV29-1,.,SVTSSVNTEAF
TRBV5-4,TRBD2,ASSFTGGGLEQY
TRBV29-1,.,SVEDLGTGGSPYYGYT
TRBV7-8,.,ASSLGRSNTEAF
TRBV6-4,TRBD2,ASSRLAGEGDEQF
TRBV27,.,ASSSQISYEQY
TRBV7-9,TRBD1,ASSRDRVDEKLF
TRBV14,.,ASSQALSLGQADTQY
TRBV11-2,.,ASSSNIGAETQY
TRBV2,.,ASSEIREPSYEQY
TRBV5-1,TRBD1,ASSLFRDRDTGELF
TRBV7-2,TRBD2,ASSFRMTGGASAEQY